The 10 T cell receptor beta chains reported below all come from one sample, sequenced in a study of blood T cell repertoires in COVID-19. Clones were sequenced by immunoSEQ multiplex PCR, and TCRdb holds only the in-frame ones, with some missing. The repertoire holds 340,000 or so clones, with around 87% as singletons. Input material: peripheral blood. The receptors come from a man between 50 and 59 years old with active or convalescent COVID-19.

The V gene is TRBV7-8, the J gene TRBJ1-6; 7 positions match TRBD1. V gave up 5 bases and J gave up 9 bases; unmatched junction bases: 7. From germline, CDR1 is SGHVS and CDR2 FQNEAQ. CDR3 length equals 14 residues. The CDR3 sequence is CASSLTGDGSPLHF. The CDR3 DNA follows: TGTGCCAGCAGCCTAACAGGGGACGGTTCACCCCTCCACTTT.

The chain employs TRBV6-5 and TRBJ2-3; 7 bases line up with TRBD2. The CDR3 runs 14 residues. In germline, CDR1 is MNHEY, CDR2 SVGAGI. V dropped 2 bases and J dropped 6; count of bases not matched to a gene: 5. CDR3 DNA: TGTGCCAGCAGTTACCAGCGGGGCTCGGATACGCAGTATTTT. Amino acids: CASSYQRGSDTQYF.

This clone was picked up a small number of times. This chain joins TRBV28 and TRBJ2-4; 7 nucleotides agree with TRBD1. Looked up from germline, CDR1 is MDHEN and CDR2 is SYDVKM. This CDR3 is 16 amino acids long. Losses at the gene ends were 4 bases for V and 1 base for J; bases not matched to a gene: 7. CDR3 DNA: TGTGCCAGCAGTTACCTCCTACAGGGGGCCAAAAACATTCAGTACTTC. It codes for CASSYLLQGAKNIQYF.

This clone has just one count. The CDR3 protein is CASSERTANTEAFF. Here the CDR3 DNA reads TGTGCCAGCAGTGAACGTACAGCCAACACTGAAGCTTTCTTT. V is TRBV6-1 and J is TRBJ1-1; unclear D gene. Germline lookup yields CDR1 MNHNS and CDR2 SASEGT. The CDR3 is 14 amino acids. The ends were cut back, 2 bases at V and 2 bases at J, with 9 bases in the middle.

This rearrangement joins TRBV7-8 to TRBJ1-2; D is undetermined. This CDR3 has 15 residues. Between the trimmed V and J ends, which lost 0 bases and 4 bases, there was a span of 12 bases. Germline loops: CDR1 SGHVS, CDR2 FQNEAQ. CDR3 residues: CASSLAPDQAYGYTF. The CDR3 nucleotides read TGTGCCAGCAGCTTAGCCCCTGACCAGGCCTATGGCTACACCTTC.

V and J are TRBV7-2 and TRBJ1-1; D remains unclear. The V gene lost 1 base and the J gene lost 1 base, with 10 bases spanning the gap. This CDR3 has 15 amino acids. CDR1 SGHTA and CDR2 FQGNSA come from the germline V gene. The chain's CDR3 is CASSLGGGRNTEAFF. The CDR3 DNA reads TGTGCCAGCAGCTTAGGGGGAGGGAGGAACACTGAAGCTTTCTTT.

This clone was seen a few times. Relative to the germline gene, one junction end is altered; a read error may explain this. CDR3 residues: CSARGLRRGYF. The CDR3 DNA sequence: TGCAGTGCTAGGGGGTTGAGGAGGGGCTACTTC. V is TRBV20-1 and J is TRBJ1-2; perhaps TRBD1 as D (5 bases). The length of the CDR3 is 11 residues. CDR1 and CDR2 (germline): DFQATT, SNEGSKA (reference sequence).

This chain uses TRBV2 with TRBJ1-1; the D is unclear. Per germline, CDR1 SNHLY and CDR2 FYNNEI. Trimming cost V 4 bases and J 4 bases, with 7 bases left between them. The CDR3 is 12 amino acids. CDR3 nucleotide sequence: TGTGCCAGCAGTGGGAAGCGCACTGAAGCTTTCTTT. Its translation is CASSGKRTEAFF.

The J gene is TRBJ2-1, the V gene TRBV3-1 (or the pseudogene TRBV3-2); no clear D. Germline V CDR1 and CDR2: LGHDT, YNNKEL (reference sequence). CDR3 size: 12 residues. V was trimmed by 6 bases and J by 9 bases, leaving 12 bases between them. CDR3 residues: CASSLLSSEQFF. In DNA form, the CDR3 reads TGTGCCAGCAGTCTGCTTTCGAGTGAGCAGTTCTTC.

V is TRBV5-6 and J is TRBJ1-2; 7 nucleotides line up with TRBD1. This CDR3 spans 14 amino acids. Germline lookup yields CDR1 SGHDT and CDR2 YYEEEE. V was clipped by 5 bases and J by 5 bases; unmatched bases: 9. The CDR3 nucleotides read TGTGCCAGCAGGCTGACCGGGACAGAATATGGCTACACCTTC. Protein: CASRLTGTEYGYTF. Variable domain in full (rest from reference TRBV5-6 and TRBJ1-2): DAGVTQSPTHLIKTRGQQVTLRCSPKSGHDTVSWYQQALGQGPQFIFQYYEEEERQRGNFPDRFSGHQFPNYSSELNVNALLLGDSALYLCASRLTGTEYGYTFGSGTRLTVV.